This T cell receptor delta chain was identified during a study of delta chains in infants with herpesvirus infections. In the study overall: Ugandan infants were followed prospectively from birth through primary CMV infection.

Reverse transcription of PBMC RNA used primers specific for the gamma and delta chains. TCRdb reran clone calling via CATT on the RT-PCR reads. The sample gives roughly 470 delta-chain clones, roughly 17% of which show up once; 45% to 55% is in the top ten. Turning to this clone: One base separates it from a far larger clone, so it is likely a read error.

The germline CDR1 and CDR2 sequences are TSWWSYY and QGS. Between the trimmed V and J ends, which lost 1 base and 3 bases, there was a span of 12 bases. The CDR3 sequence is 15 residues long. Specimen: peripheral blood, collected at time point 1 of longitudinal follow-up. The gene calls are TRDV1 and TRDJ1; a possible D gene is TRDD2 (6 bases). The TCR originated in a human donor who was a Ugandan infant, either HIV-exposed or HIV-unexposed (not recorded which). CDR3 amino acids: CALGERSYIADKLIF. The CDR3 region has the DNA TGTGCTCTTGGGGAACGATCCTACATTGCCGATAAACTCATCTTT.